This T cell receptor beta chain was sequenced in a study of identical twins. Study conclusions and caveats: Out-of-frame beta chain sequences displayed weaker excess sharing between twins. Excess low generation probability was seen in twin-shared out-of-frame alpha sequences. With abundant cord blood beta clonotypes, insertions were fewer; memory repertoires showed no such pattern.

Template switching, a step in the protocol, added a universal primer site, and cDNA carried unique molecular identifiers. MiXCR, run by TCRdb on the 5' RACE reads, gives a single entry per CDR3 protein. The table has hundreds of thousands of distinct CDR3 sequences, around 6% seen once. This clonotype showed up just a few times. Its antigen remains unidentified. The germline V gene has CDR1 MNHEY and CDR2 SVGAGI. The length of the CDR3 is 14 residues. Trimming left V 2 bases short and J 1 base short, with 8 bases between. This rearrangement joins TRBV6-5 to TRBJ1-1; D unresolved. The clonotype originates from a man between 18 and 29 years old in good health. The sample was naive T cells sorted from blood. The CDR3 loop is CASSYAGPNTEAFF. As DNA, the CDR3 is TGTGCCAGCAGTTACGCCGGACCGAACACTGAAGCTTTCTTT.